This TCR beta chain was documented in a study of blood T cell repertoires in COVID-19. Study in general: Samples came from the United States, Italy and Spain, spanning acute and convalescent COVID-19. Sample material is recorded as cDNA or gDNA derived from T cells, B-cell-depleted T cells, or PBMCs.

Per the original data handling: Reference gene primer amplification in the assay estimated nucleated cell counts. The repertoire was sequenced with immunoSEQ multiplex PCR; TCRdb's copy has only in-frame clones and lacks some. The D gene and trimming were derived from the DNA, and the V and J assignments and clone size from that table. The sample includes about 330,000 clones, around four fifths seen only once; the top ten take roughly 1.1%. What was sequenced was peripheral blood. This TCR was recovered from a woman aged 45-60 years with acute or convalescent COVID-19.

The CDR3 sequence: CASSTDRAEKLFF. The CDR3, as DNA: TGTGCCAGCAGTACCGACAGGGCTGAAAAACTGTTTTTT. The chain has TRBV12-3 or TRBV12-4 and TRBJ1-4; 7 bases are shared with TRBD1. This CDR3 spans 13 amino acids. J gave up 7 bases and V 5 bases, and 4 bases lay outside the gene matches.